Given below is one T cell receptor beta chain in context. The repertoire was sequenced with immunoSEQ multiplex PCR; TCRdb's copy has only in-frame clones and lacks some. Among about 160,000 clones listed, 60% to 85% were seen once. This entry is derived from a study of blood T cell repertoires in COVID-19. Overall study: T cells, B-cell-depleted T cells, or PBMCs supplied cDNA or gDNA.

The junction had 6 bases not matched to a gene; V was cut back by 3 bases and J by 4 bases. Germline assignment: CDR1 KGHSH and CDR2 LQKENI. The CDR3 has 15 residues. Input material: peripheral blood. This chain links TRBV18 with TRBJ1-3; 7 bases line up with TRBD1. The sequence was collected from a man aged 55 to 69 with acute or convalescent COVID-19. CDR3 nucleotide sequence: TGTGCCAGCTCACCGGGTCAGGGGGTAGGAAACACCATATATTTT. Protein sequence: CASSPGQGVGNTIYF.